The 8 T cell receptor beta chains in this list originate from one sample, sequenced in a study of blood T cell repertoires in COVID-19. Sequencing was performed with immunoSEQ multiplex PCR; in TCRdb, only in-frame clones are kept and a portion is missing. The sample includes about 200,000 clones, 80% to 90% of them seen just once. Sequences were obtained from PBMCs or T cells enriched from blood (not recorded which). All receptors come from a woman aged 30 to 39 who had been exposed to COVID-19.

The table lists this clone with a few counts. The V gene is TRBV2, the J gene TRBJ1-2; D is possibly TRBD1 (6 bases). From germline, CDR1 is SNHLY and CDR2 FYNNEI. The CDR3 runs 12 residues. V was clipped by 6 bases and J by 5 bases, with 10 bases between them. For the CDR3, the DNA is TGTGCCAGCAGATTGGGGGCGTATGGCTACACCTTC. This encodes CASRLGAYGYTF.

The chain links TRBV27 to TRBJ2-7; a possible D gene is TRBD2 (6 bases). The germline CDR1 and CDR2 sequences are MNHEY and SMNVEV (reference sequence). Trimming removed 0 bases at V and 3 bases at J, with 15 bases between. This CDR3 is 16 amino acids long. The CDR3 nucleotides read TGTGCCAGCAGTTTATCCTTACGGGACTTTATCTACGAGCAGTACTTC. Its protein is CASSLSLRDFIYEQYF.

Turning to this clone: Other DNA sequences of this sample code for an identical CDR3. The chain is built from TRBV7-9 and TRBJ1-1; no reliable D call. The germline gives CDR1 SEHNR, CDR2 FQNEAQ (reference sequence). The CDR3 runs 14 residues. V lost 2 bases and J lost 1, with 8 bases in between. The CDR3 reads CASSLLGENTEAFF. CDR3 nucleotide sequence: TGTGCCAGCAGCTTACTCGGTGAGAACACTGAAGCTTTCTTT.

This chain joins TRBV2 and TRBJ2-2, with D possibly being TRBD1 (6 bases). This CDR3 region has 13 residues. V shed 8 bases and J shed 10 bases, with 17 bases lying between them. Germline CDR1 SNHLY, CDR2 FYNNEI. The CDR3 sequence is CASQPQGATELFF. The DNA for the CDR3 is TGTGCCAGCCAACCACAGGGCGCGACGGAGCTGTTTTTT. Based on the CDR3 plus reference TRBV2 and TRBJ2-2, the full variable domain is EPEVTQTPSHQVTQMGQEVILRCVPISNHLYFYWYRQILGQKVEFLVSFYNNEISEKSEIFDDQFSVERPDGSNFTLKIRSTKLEDSAMYFCASQPQGATELFFGEGSRLTVL.

This chain links TRBV2 with TRBJ2-7, with 11 bases aligning to TRBD2. Looked up from germline, CDR1 is SNHLY and CDR2 is FYNNEI. The CDR3 sequence is 15 residues long. V shed 2 bases, J shed 6 bases, and the junction held 6 bases outside the gene matches. The CDR3 region is CASSELTSGVSEQYF. CDR3 bases: TGTGCCAGCAGTGAATTGACTAGCGGGGTCTCCGAGCAGTACTTC. Based on the CDR3 plus reference TRBV2 and TRBJ2-7, the full variable domain is EPEVTQTPSHQVTQMGQEVILRCVPISNHLYFYWYRQILGQKVEFLVSFYNNEISEKSEIFDDQFSVERPDGSNFTLKIRSTKLEDSAMYFCASSELTSGVSEQYFGPGTRLTVT.

The chain couples TRBV7-9 to TRBJ1-6; tentatively, D is TRBD1 (5 bases). V dropped 4 bases and J dropped 6 bases, with 7 bases sitting between them. CDR1 and CDR2 (germline): SEHNR, FQNEAQ (reference sequence). CDR3 length: 13 amino acids. This CDR3 is CASSSQGNSPLHF. CDR3 in DNA: TGTGCCAGCAGCTCTCAGGGTAATTCACCCCTCCACTTT.

The chain couples TRBV7-9 to TRBJ1-1, with no clear D. V was cut by 5 bases and J by 3 bases, with 13 bases left in between. Germline V gives CDR1 SEHNR, CDR2 FQNEAQ (reference sequence). The CDR3 runs to 14 residues. CDR3 loop: CASSAQITYTEAFF. CDR3 DNA: TGTGCCAGCAGCGCCCAGATTACCTACACTGAAGCTTTCTTT. Combining the CDR3 with reference TRBV7-9 and TRBJ1-1 gives the whole variable domain DTGVSQNPRHKITKRGQNVTFRCDPISEHNRLYWYRQTLGQGPEFLTYFQNEAQLEKSRLLSDRFSAERPKGSFSTLEIQRTEQGDSAMYLCASSAQITYTEAFFGQGTRLTVV.

Of note for this clone: The same CDR3 also results from other DNA sequences found in this sample. CDR3 sequence reads: CASSPGQGGQPQHF. As DNA, the CDR3 is TGTGCCAGCTCACCAGGACAGGGCGGGCAGCCCCAGCATTTT. V and J are TRBV18 and TRBJ1-5; TRBD1 aligns across 8 bases. Germline CDR1 KGHSH, CDR2 LQKENI. The V gene end was trimmed by 2 bases and the J gene end by 7 bases; junction bases not matched to a gene: 4. CDR3 size: 14 residues.